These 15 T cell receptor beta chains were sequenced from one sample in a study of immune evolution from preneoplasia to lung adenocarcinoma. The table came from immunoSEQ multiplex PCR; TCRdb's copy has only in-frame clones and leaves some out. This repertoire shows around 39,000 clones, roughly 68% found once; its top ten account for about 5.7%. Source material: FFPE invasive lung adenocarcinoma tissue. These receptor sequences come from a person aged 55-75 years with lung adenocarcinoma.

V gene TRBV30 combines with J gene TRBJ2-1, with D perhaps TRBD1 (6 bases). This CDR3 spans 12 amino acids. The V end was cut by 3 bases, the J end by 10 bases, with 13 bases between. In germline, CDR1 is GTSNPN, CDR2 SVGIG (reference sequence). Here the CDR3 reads CAWRSNREEQFF. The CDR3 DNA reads TGTGCCTGGAGGAGCAACAGGGAGGAGCAGTTCTTC.

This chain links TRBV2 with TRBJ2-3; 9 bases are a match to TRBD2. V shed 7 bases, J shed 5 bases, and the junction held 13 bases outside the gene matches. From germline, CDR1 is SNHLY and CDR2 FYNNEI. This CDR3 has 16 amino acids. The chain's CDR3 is CASNWGAGGPGDTQYF. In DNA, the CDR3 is TGTGCCAGCAACTGGGGGGCGGGAGGGCCCGGAGATACGCAGTATTTT.

The CDR3 sequence is CASSRSAVSRDRGTYEQYF. The CDR3 nucleotides read TGCGCCAGCAGTCGCTCTGCTGTAAGCCGGGACAGGGGTACCTACGAGCAGTACTTC. The J gene is TRBJ2-7, the V gene TRBV4-1, with TRBD1 identical over 10 bases. J gave up 2 bases and V 6 bases, and 19 bases lay outside the gene matches. Per the germline V gene, CDR1 is MGHRA and CDR2 is YSYEKL. The CDR3 runs to 19 residues.

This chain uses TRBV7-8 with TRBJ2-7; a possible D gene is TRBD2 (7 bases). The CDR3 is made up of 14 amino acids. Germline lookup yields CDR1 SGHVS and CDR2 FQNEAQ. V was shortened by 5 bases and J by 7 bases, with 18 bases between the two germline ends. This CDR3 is CASSPTGGRREQYF. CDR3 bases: TGTGCCAGCAGCCCCACCGGGGGGCGTCGGGAGCAGTACTTC.

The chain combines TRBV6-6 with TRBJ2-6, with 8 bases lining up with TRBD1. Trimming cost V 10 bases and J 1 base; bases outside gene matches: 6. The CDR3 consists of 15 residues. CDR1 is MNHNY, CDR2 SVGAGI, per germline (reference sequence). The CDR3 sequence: CATNNRGSGANVLTF. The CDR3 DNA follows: TGTGCCACCAATAACAGGGGGTCTGGGGCCAACGTCCTGACTTTC.

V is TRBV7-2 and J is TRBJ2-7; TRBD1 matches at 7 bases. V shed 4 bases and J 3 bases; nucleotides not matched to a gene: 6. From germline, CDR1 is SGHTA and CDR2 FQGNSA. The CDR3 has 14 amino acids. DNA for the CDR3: TGTGCCAGCAGCTCCGGGGACAGATACTACGAGCAGTACTTC. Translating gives CASSSGDRYYEQYF.

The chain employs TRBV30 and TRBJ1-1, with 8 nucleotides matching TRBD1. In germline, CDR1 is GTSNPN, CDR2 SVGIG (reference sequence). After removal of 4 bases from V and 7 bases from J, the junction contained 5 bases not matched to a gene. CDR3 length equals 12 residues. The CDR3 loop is CAWNRGMGEAFF. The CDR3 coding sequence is TGTGCCTGGAACAGGGGGATGGGTGAAGCTTTCTTT.

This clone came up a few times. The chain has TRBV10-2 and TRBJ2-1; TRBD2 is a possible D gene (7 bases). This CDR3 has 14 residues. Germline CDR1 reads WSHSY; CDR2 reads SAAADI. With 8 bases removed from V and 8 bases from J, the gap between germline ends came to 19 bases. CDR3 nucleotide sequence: TGCGCCAGCTGGGGGGGGACACTTATAGATGAGCAGTTCTTC. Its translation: CASWGGTLIDEQFF.

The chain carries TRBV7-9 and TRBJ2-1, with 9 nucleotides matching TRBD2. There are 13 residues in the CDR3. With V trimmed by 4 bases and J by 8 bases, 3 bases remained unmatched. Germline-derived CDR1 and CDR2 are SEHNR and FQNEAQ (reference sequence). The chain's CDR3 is CASSSLAGYEQFF. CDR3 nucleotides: TGTGCCAGCAGCTCCCTAGCGGGATATGAGCAGTTCTTC.

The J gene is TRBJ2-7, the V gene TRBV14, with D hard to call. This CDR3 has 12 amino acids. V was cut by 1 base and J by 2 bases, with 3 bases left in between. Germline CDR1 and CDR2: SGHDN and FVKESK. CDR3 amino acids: CASSQGPYEQYF. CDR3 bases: TGTGCCAGCAGCCAAGGGCCCTACGAGCAGTACTTC.

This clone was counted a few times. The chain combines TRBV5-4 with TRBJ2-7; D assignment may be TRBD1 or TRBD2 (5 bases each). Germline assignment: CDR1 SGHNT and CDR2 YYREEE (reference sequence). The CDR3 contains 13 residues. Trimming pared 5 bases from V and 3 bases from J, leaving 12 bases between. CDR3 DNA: TGTGCCAGCAGTATGGGACGGAACTACGAGCAGTACTTC. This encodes CASSMGRNYEQYF.

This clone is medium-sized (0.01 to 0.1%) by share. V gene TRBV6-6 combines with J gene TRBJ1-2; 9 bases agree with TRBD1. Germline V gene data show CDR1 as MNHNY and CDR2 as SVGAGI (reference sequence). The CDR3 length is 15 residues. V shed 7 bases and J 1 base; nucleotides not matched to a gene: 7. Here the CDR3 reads CASTGTGLINYGYTF. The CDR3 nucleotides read TGTGCCAGCACCGGGACAGGGCTCATTAACTATGGCTACACCTTC.

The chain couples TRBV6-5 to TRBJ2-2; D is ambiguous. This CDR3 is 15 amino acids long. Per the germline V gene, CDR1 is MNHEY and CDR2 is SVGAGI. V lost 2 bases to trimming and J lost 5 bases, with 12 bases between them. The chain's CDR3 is CASSYSRWQTGELFF. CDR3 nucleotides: TGTGCCAGCAGTTACAGCCGGTGGCAGACCGGGGAGCTGTTTTTT.

CDR3 nucleotides: TGTGCCAGCAGTCGGCCGCTCGAAAAACTGTTTTTT. Translated: CASSRPLEKLFF. The rearrangement uses TRBV6-5 and TRBJ1-4; D not certain. The V end lost 5 bases, the J end lost 8 bases, and 9 bases lay between the germline ends. Germline values: CDR1 MNHEY, CDR2 SVGAGI. The length of the CDR3 is 12 residues.

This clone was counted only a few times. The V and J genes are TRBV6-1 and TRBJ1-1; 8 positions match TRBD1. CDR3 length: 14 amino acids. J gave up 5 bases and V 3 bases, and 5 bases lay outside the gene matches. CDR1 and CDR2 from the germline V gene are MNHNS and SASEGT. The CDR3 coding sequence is TGTGCCAGCAGTGATCGACAGGGGAGGACTGAAGCTTTCTTT. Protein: CASSDRQGRTEAFF.